A single sample gave rise to the 31 T cell receptor beta chains below, sequenced in a study of cytomegalovirus exposure and HLA in healthy donors. A multiplex PCR was run with 60 Vbeta primers and 13 Jbeta primers. Clones were sequenced by immunoSEQ multiplex PCR, and TCRdb holds only the in-frame ones, with some missing. Of about 150,000 clones in the sample, around 80% were seen once. Sequenced input: PBMCs. Receptors originate from a man younger than 40 in good health and CMV-seropositive.

The CDR3 coding sequence is TGTGCCAGCTCACCACGCAACGGTGAAGCTTTCTTT. It codes for CASSPRNGEAFF. This chain connects TRBV18 to TRBJ1-1; D remains unclear. The V gene lost 1 base and the J gene lost 7 bases, with 7 bases spanning the gap. The CDR3 consists of 12 residues. Germline V gene data show CDR1 as KGHSH and CDR2 as LQKENI.

Remarks on this clone: A junction boundary mismatches the germline segment, possibly from a read error. The same CDR3 can be traced to other DNA sequences in this sample. The chain is built from TRBV15 and TRBJ1-5, with no clear D. Germline V gene lookup returns CDR1 LNHNV and CDR2 YYDKDF (reference sequence). The CDR3 loop spans 15 amino acids. CDR3 sequence: CATSRARRHNQPQHF. The CDR3 DNA reads as TGTGCCACCAGTAGAGCCCGCAGACACAATCAGCCCCAGCATTTT.

Here the CDR3 reads CSVGDFLYEQYF. CDR3 in DNA: TGCAGCGTTGGGGACTTCCTCTACGAGCAGTACTTC. The J gene is TRBJ2-7, the V gene TRBV29-1, with D possibly being TRBD2 (6 bases). The V gene's germline CDR1 is SQVTM and CDR2 ANQGSEA. The V end lost 4 bases, the J end lost 3 bases, and 10 bases lay between the germline ends. This CDR3 spans 12 amino acids.

CDR3 sequence reads: CASRFGEDYGYTF. DNA of the CDR3: TGCGCCAGCAGGTTTGGGGAGGACTATGGCTACACCTTC. The rearrangement uses TRBV5-1 and TRBJ1-2; D gene ambiguous. V lost 5 bases and J 3 bases, leaving 11 bases between the germline ends. The CDR3 sequence is 13 residues long. Germline-derived CDR1 and CDR2 are SGHRS and YFSETQ.

The rearrangement uses TRBV29-1 and TRBJ2-3; the D gene is possibly TRBD1 (5 bases). The V gene's germline CDR1 is SQVTM and CDR2 ANQGSEA. The V end was cut by 6 bases, the J end by 2 bases, with 18 bases between. CDR3 size: 15 residues. Here the CDR3 reads CSVATLADITDTQYF. CDR3 in DNA: TGCAGCGTAGCCACCCTTGCGGACATCACAGATACGCAGTATTTT.

This clone has a handful of counts. This chain links TRBV19 with TRBJ2-1; 7 bases are shared with TRBD2. Germline CDR1 is LNHDA and CDR2 is SQIVND (reference sequence). J was trimmed by 0 bases and V by 5 bases; bases with no gene match: 16. There are 19 residues in the CDR3. CDR3 loop: CASSPWGSSGASSYNEQFF. For the CDR3, the DNA is TGTGCCAGTAGTCCTTGGGGTTCCAGCGGGGCTAGCTCCTACAATGAGCAGTTCTTC.

The chain couples TRBV25-1 to TRBJ1-6; 7 bases fit TRBD1. This CDR3 is 14 amino acids long. Germline loops: CDR1 MGHDK, CDR2 SYGVNS. The trim removed 2 bases at V and 13 bases at J, leaving 8 bases unmatched. The CDR3 is CASSEKQGRTPLHF. CDR3 in DNA: TGTGCCAGCAGTGAAAAACAGGGGAGGACGCCCCTCCACTTT.

Concerning this clone itself: The junction departs from the called germline gene at one end, perhaps through a read error. The V and J genes are TRBV6-5 and TRBJ2-3; D is unclear. Germline V CDR1 and CDR2: MNHEY, SVGAGI. The CDR3 spans 11 residues. This CDR3 reads CASSYAGLLHF. For the CDR3, the DNA is TGTGCCAGCAGTTACGCCGGGTTATTACATTTT.

The chain uses TRBV29-1 and TRBJ1-2; 11 bases match TRBD1. The CDR3 length is 17 residues. CDR1 SQVTM and CDR2 ANQGSEA come from the germline V gene. V lost 3 bases to trimming and J lost 0 bases; unmatched junction nucleotides: 9. The CDR3 reads CSVDRGQGASANYGYTF. The CDR3 DNA is TGCAGCGTTGATCGCGGACAGGGGGCGTCGGCTAACTATGGCTACACCTTC. The entire variable domain, with the rest obtained from reference TRBV29-1 and TRBJ1-2, is as follows: SAVISQKPSRDICQRGTSLTIQCQVDSQVTMMFWYRQQPGQSLTLIATANQGSEATYESGFVIDKFPISRPNLTFSTLTVSNMSPEDSSIYLCSVDRGQGASANYGYTFGSGTRLTVV.

The J gene is TRBJ2-5, the V gene TRBV21-1; TRBD1, the table's D call, was not compared with the DNA. TRBV21-1 is designated a pseudogene. There are 17 residues in the CDR3. CDR3 sequence: CASSKRGGTGSQETQYF. The CDR3 DNA is TGTGCCAGCAGCAAACGTGGCGGGACAGGGTCCCAAGAGACCCAGTACTTC.

The rearrangement uses TRBV18 and TRBJ2-1, with D possibly matching TRBD1 (6 bases). This CDR3 spans 16 amino acids. From germline, CDR1 is KGHSH and CDR2 LQKENI. The ends were cut back, 2 bases at V and 0 bases at J, with 11 bases in the middle. CDR3 sequence: CASSPGGYGSYNEQFF. CDR3 DNA: TGTGCCAGCTCACCAGGGGGCTACGGCTCCTACAATGAGCAGTTCTTC. The full variable domain, in which reference TRBV18 and TRBJ2-1 provide the parts outside the CDR3, is NAGVMQNPRHLVRRRGQEARLRCSPMKGHSHVYWYRQLPEEGLKFMVYLQKENIIDESGMPKERFSAEFPKEGPSILRIQQVVRGDSAAYFCASSPGGYGSYNEQFFGPGTRLTVL.

The DNA of the CDR3 is TGCGCCAGCAGCCTGGATTTAAACAGGGCAAGGTTGTTTGGCGGCTACACCTTC. This codes for CASSLDLNRARLFGGYTF. The genes are TRBV10-1 and TRBJ1-2; D is possibly TRBD1 (6 bases). The germline V gene encodes CDR1 WNHNN and CDR2 SYGVQD (reference sequence). Trimming cost V 6 bases and J 8 bases, with 31 bases left between them. The CDR3 sequence is 18 residues long.

V is TRBV7-2 and J is TRBJ1-1, with 8 bases identical to TRBD1. This CDR3 region has 16 residues. Trimming removed 8 bases from V and 1 base from J; junction bases left unmatched: 12. The V gene's germline CDR1 is SGHTA and CDR2 FQGNSA. CDR3: CASQTGATPGNTEAFF. CDR3 bases: TGTGCCAGCCAGACAGGGGCCACCCCGGGGAACACTGAAGCTTTCTTT.

The chain recombines TRBV29-1 with TRBJ2-1; 8 bases align to TRBD1. Germline V CDR1 and CDR2: SQVTM, ANQGSEA. The CDR3 extends over 15 amino acids. V lost 4 bases, J lost 0 bases, and 5 bases stayed unmatched. The CDR3 region is CSVAAGGASYNEQFF. Written as DNA, the CDR3 is TGCAGCGTTGCGGCAGGGGGCGCCTCCTACAATGAGCAGTTCTTC.

This clone was found a few times. The chain employs TRBV27 and TRBJ2-5; 11 bases are shared with TRBD2. The J call could be wrong; TRBJ2-7 is a better fit for the DNA end. This CDR3 has 16 residues. Germline V gives CDR1 MNHEY, CDR2 SMNVEV (reference sequence). The CDR3 spells CASSLSWGLAAYEQYF. Written as DNA, the CDR3 is TGTGCCAGCAGTTTATCATGGGGACTAGCGGCTTACGAGCAGTACTTC.

V and J are TRBV5-5 and TRBJ1-2; perhaps TRBD1 as D (5 bases). Germline CDR1 SGHKS, CDR2 YYEKEE (reference sequence). The CDR3 sequence is 14 residues long. V dropped 1 base and J dropped 8 bases, with 15 bases sitting between them. The CDR3 sequence is CASSLRDGGVGYTF. In DNA form, the CDR3 reads TGTGCCAGCAGCTTGAGGGACGGGGGAGTAGGCTACACCTTC. Filled out from reference TRBV5-5 and TRBJ1-2, the complete variable domain reads DAGVTQSPTHLIKTRGQQVTLRCSPISGHKSVSWYQQVLGQGPQFIFQYYEKEERGRGNFPDRFSARQFPNYSSELNVNALLLGDSALYLCASSLRDGGVGYTFGSGTRLTVV.

The J gene is TRBJ1-1, the V gene TRBV20-1; D might be TRBD1 (5 bases). Trimming stripped 5 bases from V and 8 bases from J, with 12 bases between. CDR1 is DFQATT, CDR2 SNEGSKA, per germline (reference sequence). This CDR3 is 11 amino acids long. CDR3 sequence (DNA): TGCAGTGCTTTTGACAGTCCCGAAGCTTTCTTT. It is translated as CSAFDSPEAFF.

This rearrangement joins TRBV19 to TRBJ1-2; 9 bases map to TRBD1. V was pared by 11 bases and J by 8 bases, with 9 bases of the junction left unmatched. This CDR3 has 12 residues. Germline CDR1 LNHDA, CDR2 SQIVND (reference sequence). For the CDR3, the DNA is TGTGCCTCTAAACAGGGGGCTGGCGGCTACACCTTC. Translated: CASKQGAGGYTF.

The rearrangement uses TRBV15 and TRBJ1-1, with unresolved D. This CDR3 spans 13 amino acids. The ends were cut back, 6 bases at V and 4 bases at J, with 12 bases in the middle. Germline lookup yields CDR1 LNHNV and CDR2 YYDKDF (reference sequence). The CDR3 region is CATRGPGFTEAFF. Written as DNA, the CDR3 is TGTGCCACCAGGGGCCCGGGGTTCACTGAAGCTTTCTTT.

This chain joins TRBV4-1 and TRBJ1-6, with D unclear. Deletions cut 4 bases from V and 5 bases from J, with 6 bases between. The germline V gene has CDR1 MGHRA and CDR2 YSYEKL. The CDR3 is made up of 13 amino acids. The CDR3 is CASSLSDNSPLHF. The CDR3 DNA reads TGCGCCAGCAGCCTATCGGATAATTCACCCCTCCACTTT.

This chain connects TRBV4-1 to TRBJ2-7; D is unclear. This CDR3 spans 13 amino acids. CDR1 is MGHRA and CDR2 is YSYEKL in the germline V gene. Trimming shortened V by 0 bases and J by 2 bases, and 5 bases separated the two germline ends. The CDR3 bases are TGCGCCAGCAGCCAAGACTCTACCTACGAGCAGTACTTC. Protein: CASSQDSTYEQYF.

The chain uses TRBV27 and TRBJ1-1, with 9 bases identical to TRBD1. Germline V gene lookup returns CDR1 MNHEY and CDR2 SMNVEV (reference sequence). The CDR3 is made up of 13 amino acids. V shed 6 bases, J shed 11 bases, and the junction held 10 bases outside the gene matches. DNA for the CDR3: TGTGCCAGCAGCCCGGGACAGGGTTGGGGGGCTTTCTTT. Translated: CASSPGQGWGAFF.

The rearrangement links TRBV27 to TRBJ2-3; 8 bases align to TRBD2. The CDR3 contains 13 residues. Germline CDR1 and CDR2: MNHEY and SMNVEV (reference sequence). V lost 7 bases to trimming and J lost 5 bases; unmatched junction nucleotides: 5. CDR3 loop: CASMVLAGDTQYF. CDR3 sequence (DNA): TGTGCCAGCATGGTTCTAGCGGGAGATACGCAGTATTTT.

V gene TRBV6-6 combines with J gene TRBJ2-1; 7 bases agree with TRBD1. CDR3 size: 16 residues. The ends lost 5 bases at V and 2 bases at J; junction bases unmatched: 9. Germline CDR1 is MNHNY and CDR2 is SVGAGI (reference sequence). Here the CDR3 reads CASSQTQGETYNEQFF. The CDR3 nucleotides are TGTGCCAGCAGTCAAACTCAGGGGGAAACCTACAATGAGCAGTTCTTC.

V usage is TRBV5-4 and J usage is TRBJ1-2, with unresolved D. The germline gives CDR1 SGHNT, CDR2 YYREEE (reference sequence). The CDR3 totals 15 residues. Trimming removed 0 bases from V and 4 bases from J, with 13 bases in between. The CDR3 reads CASSLVFWEGYGYTF. CDR3 DNA sequence: TGTGCCAGCAGCTTGGTGTTCTGGGAGGGCTATGGCTACACCTTC.

CDR3 nucleotide sequence: TGCGCCAGCAGCCCCTTCTCGGTAGCGGCTAGCACAGATACGCAGTATTTT. Its protein product is CASSPFSVAASTDTQYF. The rearrangement links TRBV4-1 to TRBJ2-3; tentative D call: TRBD2 (6 bases). V gave up 4 bases and J gave up 0 bases, with 17 bases separating them. Germline CDR1 MGHRA, CDR2 YSYEKL. There are 17 residues in the CDR3.

The genes are TRBV27 and TRBJ2-7; no clear D. This CDR3 comprises 13 residues. CDR1 and CDR2 from the germline V gene are MNHEY and SMNVEV (reference sequence). Trimming stripped 7 bases from V and 1 base from J, with 11 bases between. CDR3 in DNA: TGTGCCAGCACCCCCCACAGTTCCTACGAGCAGTACTTC. The encoded protein is CASTPHSSYEQYF.

The genes are TRBV11-2 and TRBJ2-5; 9 bases agree with TRBD1. The V gene's germline CDR1 is SGHAT and CDR2 FQNNGV. This CDR3 is 14 amino acids long. J lost 5 bases, V lost 5 bases, and 6 bases had no gene match. The CDR3 bases are TGTGCCAGCAGCACTAGACAGGGGGGGGAGACCCAGTACTTC. The encoded protein is CASSTRQGGETQYF.

V and J are TRBV5-1 and TRBJ2-3; D is possibly TRBD1 (5 bases). CDR3 length: 14 residues. Trimming removed 1 base from V and 5 bases from J, with 11 bases in between. Per germline, CDR1 SGHRS and CDR2 YFSETQ. The CDR3 nucleotides are TGCGCCAGCAGCTTGACAAGGGGCGTAGATACGCAGTATTTT. Translation: CASSLTRGVDTQYF. Based on the CDR3 plus reference TRBV5-1 and TRBJ2-3, the full variable domain is KAGVTQTPRYLIKTRGQQVTLSCSPISGHRSVSWYQQTPGQGLQFLFEYFSETQRNKGNFPGRFSGRQFSNSRSEMNVSTLELGDSALYLCASSLTRGVDTQYFGPGTRLTVL.

This rearrangement joins TRBV6-5 to TRBJ1-4, with 7 bases aligning to TRBD1. Germline CDR1 and CDR2: MNHEY and SVGAGI. V gave up 6 bases and J gave up 7 bases; unmatched junction bases: 11. This CDR3 region has 15 residues. CDR3 nucleotide sequence: TGTGCCAGCAGAAACCGGGACAGTGATCGTGAAAAACTGTTTTTT. This encodes CASRNRDSDREKLFF.

The chain has TRBV30 and TRBJ2-1, with D perhaps TRBD1 (5 bases). The CDR3 covers 14 residues. The germline V gene has CDR1 GTSNPN and CDR2 SVGIG (reference sequence). Trimming shortened V by 5 bases and J by 0 bases, and 11 bases separated the two germline ends. The CDR3 region is CAWHQGISYNEQFF. For the CDR3, the DNA is TGTGCCTGGCACCAGGGTATCTCCTACAATGAGCAGTTCTTC.